This T cell receptor (beta chain) was observed in a study of T cell clones after liver transplantation. Overall study findings and caveats: In 5 of 8 subjects, circulating graft-donor-reactive CD4 TCRbeta sequences fell significantly after transplant.

The CDR3 runs 14 residues. V lost 2 bases and J lost 1, with 8 bases in between. The germline V gene encodes CDR1 SGDLS and CDR2 YYNGEE. Libraries were prepared by immunoSEQ multiplex PCR; TCRdb keeps only in-frame clonotypes and omits some of them. Found here are about 17,000 clones, 80% of them singletons; the top ten hold roughly 40%. With respect to this clone: No antigen is known for it.

Sequenced here: CD8+ T cells from blood, sampled around 50 months after liver transplant. The sequence derives from a human patient who received a liver transplant. Some T cells may have originated in the graft donor. The V gene is TRBV9, the J gene TRBJ2-3; the D gene is possibly TRBD2 (6 bases). CDR3 protein: CASSVPGGTDTQYF. The CDR3 DNA is TGTGCCAGCAGCGTCCCGGGGGGCACAGATACGCAGTATTTT.